Listed below are T cell receptor beta chains from one sample, sequenced in a study of T cell therapy after organ transplantation. Which antigens these TCRs recognize remains unknown. The data were produced by immunoSEQ multiplex PCR, yet TCRdb's version contains in-frame clones alone and is incomplete. The sample includes 20,000 to 25,000 clones, around 84% seen only once; the top ten take around a third. The material sequenced was CD8+ T cells from blood, taken after autologous CMV-specific T cell therapy. The receptors come from a human patient who had received a solid organ transplant and had CMV disease. Some T cells may have originated in the graft donor. CDR3s include the opening cysteine and the closing phenylalanine or tryptophan. The D gene is left open where the match is weak. Not all rows give a size; the values are once, few, many and, for expanded clones, a class.

CDR3 length: 17; V gene: TRBV5-1; clone size: -; D gene: TRBD2; J gene: TRBJ2-7; CDR3 protein: CASSLGGLADEAYEQYF; CDR3 DNA: TGCGCCAGCAGCTTGGGGGGACTAGCGGACGAGGCCTACGAGCAGTACTTC
CDR3 length: 18; V gene: TRBV13; clone size: few; D gene: -; J gene: TRBJ2-4; CDR3 protein: CASSSHDPSILAKNIQYF; CDR3 DNA: TGTGCCAGCAGCTCCCACGACCCTTCGATTCTAGCCAAAAACATTCAGTACTTC
CDR3 length: 16; V gene: TRBV4-3; clone size: -; D gene: TRBD2; J gene: TRBJ2-2; CDR3 protein: CASSQGSGSYTGELFF; CDR3 DNA: TGCGCCAGCAGCCAAGGTAGCGGGAGCTACACCGGGGAGCTGTTTTTT
CDR3 length: 14; V gene: TRBV28; clone size: few; D gene: -; J gene: TRBJ2-3; CDR3 protein: CASSLNWGTDTQYF; CDR3 DNA: TGTGCCAGCAGCCTTAATTGGGGCACAGATACGCAGTATTTT
CDR3 length: 13; V gene: TRBV12-5; clone size: few; D gene: -; J gene: TRBJ1-1; CDR3 protein: CASGLGGVTEAFF; CDR3 DNA: TGTGCTAGTGGTTTGGGGGGCGTCACTGAAGCTTTCTTT
CDR3 length: 16; V gene: TRBV7-2; clone size: -; D gene: -; J gene: TRBJ2-6; CDR3 protein: CASSSGPGPGANVLTF; CDR3 DNA: TGTGCCAGCAGCTCGGGACCCGGACCTGGGGCCAACGTCCTGACTTTC
CDR3 length: 14; V gene: TRBV7-9; clone size: -; D gene: -; J gene: TRBJ2-5; CDR3 protein: CASSLGQGLETQYF; CDR3 DNA: TGTGCCAGCAGCTTAGGGCAGGGTCTGGAGACCCAGTACTTC
CDR3 length: 19; V gene: TRBV19; clone size: -; D gene: -; J gene: TRBJ2-6; CDR3 protein: CASRGFFTASEHGANVLTF; CDR3 DNA: TGTGCCAGTAGAGGCTTTTTTACGGCCTCAGAGCACGGGGCCAACGTCCTGACTTTC
CDR3 length: 19; V gene: TRBV19; clone size: -; D gene: TRBD1; J gene: TRBJ1-4; CDR3 protein: CASSPRQGVRTATNEKLFF; CDR3 DNA: TGTGCCAGTAGTCCAAGACAGGGGGTGAGAACTGCAACTAATGAAAAACTGTTTTTT
CDR3 length: 14; V gene: TRBV7-3; clone size: -; D gene: TRBD2; J gene: TRBJ2-5; CDR3 protein: CASSLAGGRETQYF; CDR3 DNA: TGTGCCAGCAGCTTGGCGGGGGGCAGGGAGACCCAGTACTTC
CDR3 length: 11; V gene: TRBV19; clone size: -; D gene: -; J gene: TRBJ1-1; CDR3 protein: CASSTLTEAFF; CDR3 DNA: TGTGCCAGTAGTACGCTCACTGAAGCTTTCTTT